What follows describes a single T cell receptor (beta chain). This specimen belongs to a study of sequential checkpoint blockade in melanoma. Here immunoSEQ multiplex PCR was the method, and the copy in TCRdb shows in-frame clones only, minus some. Of some 14,000 clones listed, approximately 80% are singletons. Treatment of the sample: randomized to nivolumab then ipilimumab (arm A) or the reverse (arm B). Germline trimming cut 1 base from V and 2 bases from J; bases unmatched to any gene: 7. CDR3 length: 16 amino acids. CDR1 and CDR2 (germline): SGHDN, FVKESK. This chain uses TRBV14 with TRBJ2-7, with 8 bases matching TRBD2. The source material was CD8+ T cells sorted from blood (inferred from file names), sampled from a patient given nivolumab and ipilimumab in sequence. This receptor was obtained from a human donor with melanoma. The CDR3 DNA sequence: TGTGCCAGCAGCCAAGCCCCGGGACTAGGGCCCTACGAGCAGTACTTC. It yields the protein CASSQAPGLGPYEQYF.